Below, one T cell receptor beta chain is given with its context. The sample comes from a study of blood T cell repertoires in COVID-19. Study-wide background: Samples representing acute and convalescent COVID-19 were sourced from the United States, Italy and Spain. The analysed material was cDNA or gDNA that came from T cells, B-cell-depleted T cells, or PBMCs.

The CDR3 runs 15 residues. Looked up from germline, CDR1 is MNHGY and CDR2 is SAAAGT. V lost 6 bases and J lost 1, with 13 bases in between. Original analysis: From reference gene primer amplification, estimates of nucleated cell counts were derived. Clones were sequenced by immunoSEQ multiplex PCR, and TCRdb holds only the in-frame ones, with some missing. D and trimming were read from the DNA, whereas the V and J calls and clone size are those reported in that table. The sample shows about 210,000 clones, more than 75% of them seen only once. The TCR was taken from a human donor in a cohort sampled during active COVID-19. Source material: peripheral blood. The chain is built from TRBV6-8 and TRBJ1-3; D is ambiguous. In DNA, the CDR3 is TGTGCCAGCAGCACTAATCGGGTGTCTGGAAACACCATATATTTT. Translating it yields CASSTNRVSGNTIYF.